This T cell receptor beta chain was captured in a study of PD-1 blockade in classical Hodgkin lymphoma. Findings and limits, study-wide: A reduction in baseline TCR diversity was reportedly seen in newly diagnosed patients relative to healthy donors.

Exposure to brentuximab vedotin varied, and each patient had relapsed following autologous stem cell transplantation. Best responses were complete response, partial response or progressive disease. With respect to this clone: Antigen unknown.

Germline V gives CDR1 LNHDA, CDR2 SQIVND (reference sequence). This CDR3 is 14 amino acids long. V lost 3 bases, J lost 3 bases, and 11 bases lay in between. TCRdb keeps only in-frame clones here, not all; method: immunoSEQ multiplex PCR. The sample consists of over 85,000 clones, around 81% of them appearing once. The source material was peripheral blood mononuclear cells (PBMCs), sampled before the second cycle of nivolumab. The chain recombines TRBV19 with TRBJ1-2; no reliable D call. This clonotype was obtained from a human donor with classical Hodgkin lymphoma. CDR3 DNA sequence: TGTGCCAGTAGTATCGGCAGGAAGGACTATGGCTACACCTTC. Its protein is CASSIGRKDYGYTF.